A single TCR beta chain is shown here with its context. This receptor's antigen is unknown. No base quality information exists; no much larger clone differs at one position. The collaborating institutions used their own protocols to collect whole blood in K2EDTA tubes. For TCRbeta analysis, collaborators shipped samples in one of three forms: frozen whole blood, isolated PBMCs, or DNA extracted from either of those sample types. The immunoSEQ Assay, a bias-controlled multiplex PCR, was used to amplify TCRbeta CDR3 regions from genomic DNA. On the authors' methods: The number of nucleated cells in each sample was estimated by amplification of reference gene primers within the assay. To quantify the absolute abundance of each unique TCRbeta CDR3 rearrangement, sequence reads were collapsed and filtered. For each sample, productive Simpson clonality was calculated by taking the square root of Simpson's diversity index across productive rearrangements. TCRdb mirrors the immuneACCESS table, restricted to in-frame sequences. Some clones are absent from its copies; in checked studies, under half trace to an unresolved V gene, and the reason for the others is unknown. The D gene and trimming were derived from the DNA, and the V and J assignments and clone size from that table. The sample contains tens of thousands of clones, under 90% of them found a single time. The ten largest clones represent about 2.5% of the sample.

The record originates from a study of blood T cell repertoires in COVID-19 (dated by TCRdb to the early 2020s). For the wider study: Samples covering the acute and convalescent phases of COVID-19 were provided by collaborators in the United States, Italy and Spain. The prospective study material was composed of cDNA or gDNA derived from T cells, B-cell-depleted T cells, or PBMCs. Deeply sampled blood TCRbeta repertoires from subjects exposed to, actively infected with, or recovered from COVID-19 were included in the dataset. The repertoires were released in a freely available public database intended as a resource for research on the immune response to SARS-CoV-2. The samples were drawn from two sources: the first 160 participants of the ongoing ImmuneRACE study, and 950 to 1,500 subjects contributed by 6 global collaborators. The sample metadata nearly always contained a de-identified subject ID, COVID-19 status, age in years and sex. Where available, HLA class I and class II types were obtained from metadata supplied by the sample provider rather than from assay-based typing. The paper as a whole reports these results and caveats: How much clinical and demographic metadata was included differed by source and by participant, and the metadata was provided uncurated.

Sequencing was performed on peripheral blood. The source is a human donor in a cohort sampled during active COVID-19.

The sequenced DNA is TGTGCCAGCAGCGTAGACCAGGGAACAACTAATGAAAAACTGTTTTTT. Its coded protein is CASSVDQGTTNEKLFF. The sequence links TRBV9 to TRBJ1-4; a tentative D call is TRBD1 (5 bases match). Taken from cysteine to phenylalanine, the CDR3 has 16 residues. The kept DNA is CDR3 alone, 48 bases in frame from the first base. As encoded in the germline V gene, CDR1 is SGDLS while CDR2 is YYNGEE. V is cut by 0 bases and J by 0 bases, and the space between the germline ends is 9 bases. The full variable domain, completed from the reference TRBV9 and TRBJ1-4 proteins outside the CDR3, reads DSGVTQTPKHLITATGQRVTLRCSPRSGDLSVYWYQQSLDQGLQFLIQYYNGEERAKGNILERFSAQQFPDLHSELNLSSLELGDSALYFCASSVDQGTTNEKLFFGSGTQLSVL.